A single TCR beta chain is shown here with its context. One base away lies a much larger clone, so this may be a sequencing read error. Specified time point: persistent/refractory GD, antithyroid drugs over 5 years with positive TRAb. Generation of the TCR library employed RNA extracted from PBMCs. These data come from a study of regulatory T cells in long-lasting Graves disease. Arm-PCR of CDR3 regions and iRepertoire HTBI primers were used to build TCR beta libraries. Original handling: Samples revealed 50 to 70 TRBV and 14 TRBJ segments. One entry per CDR3 protein, called by TCRdb with MiXCR from the multiplex PCR reads. None of the V and J calls come from the authors' own analysis; TCRdb made them. The sample consists of around 400,000 distinct CDR3 sequences, roughly a fifth of them appearing once. The CDR3 totals 14 residues. Germline V gene lookup returns CDR1 SGHAT and CDR2 FQNNGV. Trimming took off 5 bases at V and 5 bases at J, with 15 bases between the two ends.

This TCR derives from a female donor with Graves disease. The J gene is TRBJ1-1, the V gene TRBV11-2; D may be TRBD1 (6 bases). The material was peripheral blood mononuclear cells (PBMCs), obtained when the disease was refractory, from a patient treated with antithyroid drugs. In DNA, the CDR3 is TGTGCCAGCAGCCGAGGGGGGGCCTTTACTGAAGCTTTCTTT. Residues: CASSRGGAFTEAFF.